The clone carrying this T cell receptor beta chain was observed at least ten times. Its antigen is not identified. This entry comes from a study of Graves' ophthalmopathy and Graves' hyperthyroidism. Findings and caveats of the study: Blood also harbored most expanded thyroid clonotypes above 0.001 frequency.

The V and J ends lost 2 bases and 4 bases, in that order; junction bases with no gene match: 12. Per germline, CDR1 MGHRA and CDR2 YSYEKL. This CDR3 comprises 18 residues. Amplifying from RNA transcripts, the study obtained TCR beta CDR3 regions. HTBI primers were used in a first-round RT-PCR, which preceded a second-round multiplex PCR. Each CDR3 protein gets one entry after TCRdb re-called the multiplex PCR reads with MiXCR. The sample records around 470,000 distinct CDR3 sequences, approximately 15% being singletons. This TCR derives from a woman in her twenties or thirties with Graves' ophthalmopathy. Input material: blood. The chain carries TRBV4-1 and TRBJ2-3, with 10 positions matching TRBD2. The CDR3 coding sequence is TGCGCCAGCAGCCAACGTCCCCAAACTAGCGGGACTGCAGATACGCAGTATTTT. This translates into CASSQRPQTSGTADTQYF.